These T cell receptor beta chains were read from a single sample in a study of blood T cell repertoires in COVID-19. Measured with immunoSEQ multiplex PCR; TCRdb has only the in-frame clones, and not every one. The data hold around 220,000 clones, with approximately 80% observed a single time. Specimen: peripheral blood. The receptors originated from a woman at least 80 years old with COVID-19, enrolled during active disease. CDR3s include the opening cysteine and the closing phenylalanine or tryptophan. Each record gives: clone size, V gene, J gene, D gene, CDR3 DNA, CDR3 protein. D genes are given only for firm matches. The size entry is marked missing in some rows and otherwise reads once, few, many or a size class.

once,TRBV5-4,TRBJ2-6,TRBD1,TGTGCCAGCAGCCTGGACAGGGCAGGCTCTGGGGCCAACGTCCTGACTTTC,CASSLDRAGSGANVLTF
NA,TRBV29-1,TRBJ1-3,TRBD1,TGCAGCGTTGATTTACAGGGGGCAGGAAACACCATATATTTT,CSVDLQGAGNTIYF
NA,TRBV6-5,TRBJ2-1,NA,TGTGCCAGCACGACGGACAGCTCCTACAATGAGCAGTTCTTC,CASTTDSSYNEQFF
NA,TRBV23-1,TRBJ1-1,TRBD1,TGCGCCAGCAGTCAAACCTTCAGGGGGAAAGCTTTCTTT,CASSQTFRGKAFF
NA,TRBV3-1/TRBV3-2,TRBJ1-4,NA,TGTGCCAGCAGCCAAGGTTTGGGGCGGGAAAAACTGTTTTTT,CASSQGLGREKLFF
NA,TRBV14,TRBJ2-1,NA,TGTGCCAGCAGCCAATTCTTGCCCCTCCGTCCGGGGAATGAGCAGTTCTTC,CASSQFLPLRPGNEQFF
NA,TRBV7-2,TRBJ1-6,NA,TGTGCCAGCAGCTTACGGGGGGGCTCCTCCTATAATTCACCCCTCCACTTT,CASSLRGGSSYNSPLHF
NA,TRBV9,TRBJ1-2,TRBD1,TGTGCCAGCAGCGTCGGCAGGGGGGCCACTAACTATGGCTACACCTTC,CASSVGRGATNYGYTF
NA,TRBV6-6,TRBJ1-5,NA,TGTGCCAGCAGTTCAGGGGTTAATGGCAATCAGCCCCAGCATTTT,CASSSGVNGNQPQHF
few,TRBV12-5,TRBJ1-2,TRBD1,TGTGCTAGTGCCTGGACAGGGGGCAACTATGGCTACACCTTC,CASAWTGGNYGYTF
NA,TRBV6-5,TRBJ1-1,NA,TGTGCCAGCAGATACCAACGGGGGGGCACTGAAGCTTTCTTT,CASRYQRGGTEAFF
NA,TRBV19,TRBJ1-5,NA,TGTGCCAGTAGTCCCGGTCGAGCCCGCAATCAGCCCCAGCATTTT,CASSPGRARNQPQHF
NA,TRBV5-1,TRBJ1-4,TRBD1,TGCGCCAGCAGCCACGCGGGACAGGGCAATGAAAAACTGTTTTTT,CASSHAGQGNEKLFF
NA,TRBV7-8,TRBJ1-2,NA,TGTGCCAGCAGCTTAGGGGGGGTAGGCTACACCTTC,CASSLGGVGYTF
NA,TRBV6-4,TRBJ1-5,NA,TGTGCCAGCAGTGTCGGGGGGACAAATCAGCCCCAGCATTTT,CASSVGGTNQPQHF
NA,TRBV9,TRBJ2-5,NA,TGTGCCAGCAGCGTAGATGCAGGGGTGTCTTCGAAGTACCAAGAGACCCAGTACTTC,CASSVDAGVSSKYQETQYF
NA,TRBV3-1/TRBV3-2,TRBJ1-1,NA,TGTGCCAGCAGCCATACCGACTCGGGTGAAGCTTTCTTT,CASSHTDSGEAFF
NA,TRBV7-9,TRBJ1-5,NA,TGTGCCAGCAGCTTGGAGGGGCAGCCCCAGCATTTT,CASSLEGQPQHF
NA,TRBV13,TRBJ2-5,NA,TGTGCCAGCAGCTTAAGGGGATTCCAAGAGACCCAGTACTTC,CASSLRGFQETQYF
NA,TRBV12-3/TRBV12-4,TRBJ2-7,NA,TGTGCCAGCAGTTTCCTGAGCTCCTACGAGCAGTACTTC,CASSFLSSYEQYF
NA,TRBV18,TRBJ1-2,NA,TGTGCCAGCTCACCAGGGAGCGTCGTGGGGGCCTATGGCTACACCTTC,CASSPGSVVGAYGYTF
NA,TRBV25-1,TRBJ2-1,NA,TGTGCCAGCAGTGAATATGGCGCGGGTGAGCAGTTCTTC,CASSEYGAGEQFF
few,TRBV7-9,TRBJ2-3,NA,TGTGCCAGCAGCCCCCGGGGTCCAGATACGCAGTATTTT,CASSPRGPDTQYF
NA,TRBV9,TRBJ2-7,TRBD2,TGTGCCAGCAGCGTACTAGCGGGGCCTCTTGACGAGCAGTACTTC,CASSVLAGPLDEQYF
NA,TRBV9,TRBJ2-3,NA,TGTGCCAGCAGCGTAGAGGTAGGGGCAGATACGCAGTATTTT,CASSVEVGADTQYF
once,TRBV28,TRBJ1-2,TRBD1,TGTGCCAGCAGCCCCAGGGGGGCCACCTATGGCTACACCTTC,CASSPRGATYGYTF
NA,TRBV5-5,TRBJ1-4,NA,TGTGCCAGCAGCTTGGAGGGGACAACTAATGAAAAACTGTTTTTT,CASSLEGTTNEKLFF
NA,TRBV7-9,TRBJ1-2,NA,TGTGCCAGCAGCTCCCCCAGCCAGGGCAACTATGGCTACACCTTC,CASSSPSQGNYGYTF
NA,TRBV12-3/TRBV12-4,TRBJ2-1,NA,TGTGCCAGCAGTTTAAGGGGGGGCAATGAGCAGTTCTTC,CASSLRGGNEQFF
NA,TRBV19,TRBJ2-2,NA,TGTGCCAGTAGTGCTGAGGTCGGGGAGCTGTTTTTT,CASSAEVGELFF
NA,TRBV12-3/TRBV12-4,TRBJ1-5,NA,TGTGCCAGCAGTTTACAGGGGCTTCAGCCCCAGCATTTT,CASSLQGLQPQHF
NA,TRBV27,TRBJ2-7,NA,TGTGCCAGCAGTTTGGGGCTTGAGCAGTACTTC,CASSLGLEQYF
NA,TRBV5-1,TRBJ1-2,TRBD1,TGCGCCAGCAGCTTGTGGGACAGGGATGACTATGGCTACACCTTC,CASSLWDRDDYGYTF
NA,TRBV27,TRBJ2-1,TRBD1,TGTGCCAGCAGGGGAGGACAGGGAAAGTTCTTC,CASRGGQGKFF
NA,TRBV28,TRBJ2-1,NA,TGTGCCAGCAGTCGGGGGAGTGTGTACAATGAGCAGTTCTTC,CASSRGSVYNEQFF
once,TRBV18,TRBJ2-1,TRBD2,TGTGCCAGCTCACATAGCGGGATTTACTACAATGAGCAGTTCTTC,CASSHSGIYYNEQFF